This TCR beta chain is drawn from a study of regulatory T cells in long-lasting Graves disease (dated by TCRdb to the early 2020s). Regarding the complete study: Persistent Graves' disease meant more than 5 years of antithyroid drug treatment with TSH receptor autoantibodies that stayed positive. In the clinical cohort, patients with persistent Graves' disease had used antithyroid drugs for an average of around 9.9 years. TCR sequencing covered some 13 persistent and approximately 20 newly diagnosed Graves' disease patients, some 35 samples in total. This study used TCR sequencing and RNA sequencing of peripheral blood to compare persistent Graves' disease patients against newly diagnosed Graves' disease patients. The study took place in China and was registered as a clinical trial. Broader findings and caveats from the paper: Sequencing and analysis were restricted to the TCR beta chain. Only peripheral blood was studied, because thyroid tissue, the primary lesion, was inaccessible. Patients with persistent disease shared more public clonotypes (about 2,500) than newly diagnosed patients did (about 1,000). The authors acknowledged the small sample size as a limitation that may reduce accuracy. Compared with newly diagnosed patients, persistent Graves' disease patients had lower TCR Shannon entropy and fewer highly expanded clones, which suggests clonal expansion. Persistent disease showed preferential use of TRBV28, TRBJ1-2 and TRBJ2-5, whereas newly diagnosed disease favored TRBV20-1 and TRBJ2-1.

In the paper's terms, the time point label means: persistent/refractory GD, antithyroid drugs over 5 years with positive TRAb. RNA was extracted from PBMCs in TRIzol for both TCR sequencing and RNA sequencing. Graves' disease was diagnosed according to American Thyroid Association guidelines. The patients came from an endocrinology department in Xi'an, China. Each patient gave approximately 10 milliliters of peripheral blood, collected in an EDTA anticoagulant tube. PBMCs were isolated by Ficoll Paque Plus density gradient separation without further T cell sorting. RNA quality was checked with an Agilent 2100 Bioanalyzer and agarose gel, and concentration with a NanoDrop 2000. Libraries were made using multiplex PCR. The instrument given in TCRdb is Illumina HiSeq 4000. iRepertoire HTBI primers and Arm-PCR amplification of CDR3 regions were used to construct TCR beta libraries. Before sequencing, the PCR products underwent gel purification. In the source study's methods: Across samples, around 58 TRBV and 13 to 15 TRBJ segments were identified and used for gene usage analysis of CDR3 amino acid clonotypes. COPE and FqMerger were used to merge the filtered high-quality paired reads into contigs. Contigs were aligned with BLAST to IMGT TRBV, TRBD and TRBJ reference genes, and CDR3 was defined per IMGT. Clonotypes above 0.1% frequency were classified as highly expanded clones. Shannon entropy was used to measure repertoire diversity, and the Gini coefficient was used to measure V-J evenness. Clonotypes shared by more than one individual were considered public. TCRdb redid the processing of the public reads, applying fastp at Q25 and MiXCR, and retained in-frame beta chains. Entries that share a CDR3 protein sequence are merged under the most common genes and DNA. The V and J calls reflect TCRdb's pipeline rather than the authors' work. Recorded for this sample are roughly 400,000 distinct CDR3 sequences; under 25% of them occurred a single time. The top ten constitute more than 13% of the sample.

Turning to this clonotype: The antigen it recognizes is unknown. This may come from a read error, since a much larger clone is one base off.

The CDR3 has 15 amino acids, counting the end cysteine and phenylalanine. Here the CDR3 DNA is all that survives: 45 bases in frame from base 1. From the germline V gene, CDR1 is MDHEN and CDR2 is SYDVKM. The chain was built from TRBV28 and TRBJ2-7; 12 central nucleotides agree with TRBD2. The TCR comes from a female donor with Graves disease. The sequenced sample was peripheral blood mononuclear cells (PBMCs), obtained when the disease was refractory, from a patient treated with antithyroid drugs. CDR3 sequence: CASSFLAGGSYEQCF. The nucleotides are TGTGCCAGCAGTTTTCTAGCGGGAGGGAGCTACGAGCAGTGCTTC.